The 18 T cell receptor beta chains reported below all come from one sample, sequenced in a study of blood T cell repertoires in COVID-19. TCRdb keeps only in-frame clones here, not all; method: immunoSEQ multiplex PCR. Of about 420,000 clones listed, 80% to 90% are singletons. Sequencing was done on a sample of peripheral blood. The receptor source for this set is a man between 18 and 29 years old with COVID-19, enrolled during active disease.

This clone was counted a single time. The genes are TRBV25-1 and TRBJ1-1; 8 bases line up with TRBD1. CDR3 length: 13 residues. V lost 3 bases to trimming and J lost 6 bases; unmatched junction nucleotides: 3. The germline CDR1 and CDR2 sequences are MGHDK and SYGVNS. CDR3 amino acids: CASSDRGRAEAFF. In DNA form, the CDR3 reads TGTGCCAGCAGTGACAGGGGGCGCGCTGAAGCTTTCTTT.

This sequence joins TRBV2 and TRBJ2-3, with D possibly TRBD2 on 5 matching bases. Germline CDR1 and CDR2: SNHLY and FYNNEI. CDR3 length: 15 residues. CDR3 nucleotide sequence: TGTGCACAAAAGGCGGGCACTTCTAGCACAGATACGCAGTATTTT. Amino acids: CAQKAGTSSTDTQYF.

J is TRBJ1-2 and V is TRBV19; a weak D match, TRBD1 (6 bases). The ends were cut back, 5 bases at V and 5 bases at J, with 12 bases in the middle. CDR1 is LNHDA and CDR2 is SQIVND in the germline V gene (reference sequence). This CDR3 is built from 13 residues. CDR3 sequence (DNA): TGTGCCAGTAGTGCGGACAGCCGATATGGCTACACCTTC. This encodes CASSADSRYGYTF.

The chain recombines TRBV5-6 with TRBJ1-4; perhaps TRBD1 as D (6 bases). This CDR3 is built from 15 residues. V was trimmed by 4 bases and J by 5 bases, leaving 15 bases between them. The germline CDR1 and CDR2 sequences are SGHDT and YYEEEE. CDR3 protein: CASSAMTGGNEKLFF. The CDR3, as DNA: TGTGCCAGCAGCGCCATGACAGGAGGAAATGAAAAACTGTTTTTT.

As regards this clone: An end of the junction differs from the germline gene, which may be a read error. This chain links TRBV7-7 with TRBJ2-5; no definite D call. The CDR3 contains 11 residues. Germline V CDR1 and CDR2: SSHAT, FNYEAQ (reference sequence). CDR3 residues: CASSQQETQYF. The CDR3 DNA follows: TGTGCTAGCAGCCAGCAAGAGACCCAGTACTTC.

V and J are TRBV6-5 and TRBJ1-5; D may be TRBD1 (5 bases). CDR1 and CDR2 (germline): MNHEY, SVGAGI. The CDR3 is 14 amino acids. Trimming pared 8 bases from V and 4 bases from J, leaving 15 bases between. The CDR3 nucleotides read TGTGCCAGCGGCAAAGGGGTTGCGAATCAGCCCCAGCATTTT. Translating gives CASGKGVANQPQHF.

As to this clone: The same CDR3 arises from other DNA sequences in this sample as well. The chain couples TRBV6-5 to TRBJ1-2, with 7 bases matching TRBD1. The trim removed 6 bases at V and 2 bases at J, leaving 3 bases unmatched. Looked up from germline, CDR1 is MNHEY and CDR2 is SVGAGI. CDR3 length: 13 amino acids. CDR3 DNA sequence: TGTGCCAGCAGCCCGGGACAGAACTATGGCTACACCTTC. Amino acids: CASSPGQNYGYTF.

This clone occurred a few times. The rearrangement links TRBV2 to TRBJ2-7; tentative D call: TRBD1 (6 bases). V lost 5 bases and J lost 6, with 8 bases in between. The CDR3 length is 11 residues. The germline gives CDR1 SNHLY, CDR2 FYNNEI. The CDR3 is CASSTGFEQYF. CDR3 nucleotides: TGTGCCAGCAGTACAGGGTTCGAGCAGTACTTC.

The chain joins TRBV6-6 to TRBJ1-5; perhaps TRBD1 as D (6 bases). The CDR3 is 15 residues long. Looked up from germline, CDR1 is MNHNY and CDR2 is SVGAGI (reference sequence). The V gene lost 5 bases and the J gene lost 3 bases, with 14 bases spanning the gap. The CDR3 region has the DNA TGTGCCAGCAGTGACAACAGGGTCTACAATCAGCCCCAGCATTTT. The encoded protein is CASSDNRVYNQPQHF.

This chain joins TRBV7-2 and TRBJ2-1, with 7 nucleotides matching TRBD2. This CDR3 region has 15 residues. Trimming at V came to 8 bases and at J to 0 bases, leaving 7 bases not matched to a gene. The germline gives CDR1 SGHTA, CDR2 FQGNSA. The CDR3 nucleotides are TGTGCCAGCCGTTGGGGGGAGGGCTCCTACAATGAGCAGTTCTTC. Protein product: CASRWGEGSYNEQFF.

The J gene is TRBJ2-5, the V gene TRBV7-7, with D perhaps matching TRBD1 (6 bases). CDR3 length: 15 amino acids. Trimming shortened V by 2 bases and J by 0 bases, and 10 bases separated the two germline ends. Per germline, CDR1 SSHAT and CDR2 FNYEAQ (reference sequence). The CDR3, as DNA: TGTGCCAGCAGCTTATTACGGACAGACCAAGAGACCCAGTACTTC. Translating it yields CASSLLRTDQETQYF.

In this sample, this clone turned up a few times. This chain joins TRBV6-5 and TRBJ2-7; 13 bases align to TRBD2. This CDR3 has 15 residues. V lost 6 bases to trimming and J lost 3 bases; unmatched junction nucleotides: 5. The germline gives CDR1 MNHEY, CDR2 SVGAGI. DNA of the CDR3: TGTGCCAGCAGGCCAGGACTAGCGGGAGTCTACGAGCAGTACTTC. It codes for CASRPGLAGVYEQYF.

V and J are TRBV12-3 or TRBV12-4 and TRBJ1-1; 9 nucleotides line up with TRBD1. V gave up 5 bases and J gave up 10 bases; unmatched junction bases: 5. The CDR3 is made up of 12 amino acids. CDR3 sequence: CASSLPGQGAFF. The CDR3 nucleotides read TGTGCCAGCAGTCTCCCGGGACAGGGAGCTTTCTTT.

Comment on this clone: Distinct nucleotide sequences in the sample also encode this CDR3. The chain is built from TRBV3-1 (or the pseudogene TRBV3-2) and TRBJ1-2, with 7 bases identical to TRBD1. Germline CDR1 LGHDT, CDR2 YNNKEL (reference sequence). Trimming removed 6 bases from V and 3 bases from J; junction bases left unmatched: 1. The CDR3 is 12 amino acids. The CDR3 region has the DNA TGTGCCAGCAGTCAGGGGGACTATGGCTACACCTTC. Translating it yields CASSQGDYGYTF.

This clone was detected a few times. This chain uses TRBV7-9 with TRBJ2-3; D remains ambiguous. Germline-derived CDR1 and CDR2 are SEHNR and FQNEAQ (reference sequence). Between the trimmed V and J ends, which lost 3 bases and 2 bases, there was a span of 15 bases. The CDR3 contains 16 residues. The DNA of the CDR3 is TGTGCCAGCAGCTTCCAGGTCCGTGAACCCACAGATACGCAGTATTTT. This codes for CASSFQVREPTDTQYF.

This clone showed up just once. V and J are TRBV5-1 and TRBJ2-2, with TRBD1 matching 8 bases. The CDR3 extends over 15 amino acids. The V and J ends lost 4 bases and 3 bases, in that order; junction bases with no gene match: 5. In germline, CDR1 is SGHRS, CDR2 YFSETQ. The CDR3 spells CASSPGQDYTGELFF. The CDR3 nucleotides are TGCGCCAGCAGCCCGGGACAGGACTACACCGGGGAGCTGTTTTTT.

This clone was seen only a few times. The chain carries TRBV7-8 and TRBJ2-3; 15 bases map to TRBD2. The CDR3 runs 21 residues. Germline V gene data show CDR1 as SGHVS and CDR2 as FQNEAQ. V trimming: 5 bases; J trimming: 0 bases; junction bases outside the gene matches: 15. CDR3 residues: CASSTRTGGLAGGPSTDTQYF. DNA of the CDR3: TGTGCCAGCAGCACCAGGACGGGTGGACTAGCGGGAGGGCCTAGCACAGATACGCAGTATTTT.

The chain has TRBV29-1 and TRBJ2-1; 14 nucleotides line up with TRBD2. CDR1 and CDR2 from the germline V gene are SQVTM and ANQGSEA. With V trimmed by 6 bases and J by 8 bases, 3 bases remained unmatched. The CDR3 length is 13 residues. CDR3 loop: CSVGTSGGDEQFF. The CDR3 coding sequence is TGCAGCGTCGGGACTAGCGGGGGAGATGAGCAGTTCTTC.